This T cell receptor beta chain was identified during a study of cytomegalovirus exposure and HLA in healthy donors. The wider study: Earlier work reported roughly 120 million unique TCR beta sequences from 150 million to 200 million T cells.

CDR1 and CDR2 (germline): KGHSH, LQKENI. Losses at the gene ends were 6 bases for V and 11 bases for J; bases not matched to a gene: 10. The CDR3 has 14 amino acids. The PCR ran on 60 Vbeta and 13 Jbeta primers. The assay was immunoSEQ multiplex PCR, and TCRdb's table has in-frame clones only and misses some. The sample holds roughly 110,000 clones, approximately 79% seen once. Sequences were obtained from PBMCs. This chain joins TRBV18 and TRBJ2-7; 13 bases map to TRBD2. The TCR originated in a man between 18 and 29 years old in good health and CMV-seronegative. In nucleotides, the CDR3 is TGTGCCAGCTCCCCTACTAGCGGGGGGGCCGGGGAGTACTTC. This encodes CASSPTSGGAGEYF. Looking up the rest from reference TRBV18 and TRBJ2-7 gives the full variable domain: NAGVMQNPRHLVRRRGQEARLRCSPMKGHSHVYWYRQLPEEGLKFMVYLQKENIIDESGMPKERFSAEFPKEGPSILRIQQVVRGDSAAYFCASSPTSGGAGEYFGPGTRLTVT.